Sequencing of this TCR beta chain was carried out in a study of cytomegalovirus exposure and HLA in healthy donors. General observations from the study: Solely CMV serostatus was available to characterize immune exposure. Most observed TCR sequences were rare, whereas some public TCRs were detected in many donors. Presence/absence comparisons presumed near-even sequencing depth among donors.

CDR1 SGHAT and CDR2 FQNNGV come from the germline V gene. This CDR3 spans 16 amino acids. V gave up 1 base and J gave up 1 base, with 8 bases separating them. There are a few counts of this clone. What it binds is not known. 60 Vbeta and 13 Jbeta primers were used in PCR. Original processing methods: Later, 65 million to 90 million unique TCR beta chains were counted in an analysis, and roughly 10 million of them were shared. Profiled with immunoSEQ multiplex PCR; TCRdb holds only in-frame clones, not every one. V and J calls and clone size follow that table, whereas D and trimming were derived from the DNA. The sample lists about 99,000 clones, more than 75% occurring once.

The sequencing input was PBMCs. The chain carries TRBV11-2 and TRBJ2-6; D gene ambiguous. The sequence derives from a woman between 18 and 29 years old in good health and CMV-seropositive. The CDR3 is CASSLVGRSGANVLTF. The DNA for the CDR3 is TGTGCCAGCAGCTTAGTTGGCCGATCTGGGGCCAACGTCCTGACTTTC.